One and the same sample provided the 28 T cell receptor beta chains below, sequenced in a study of blood T cell repertoires in COVID-19 (TCRdb year 2020). The library was obtained by the immunoSEQ multiplex PCR assay. Drawn from immuneACCESS, this table holds only the in-frame rearrangements with V and J called that TCRdb kept. Clones are partly lost; checked studies trace under half to an unresolved V gene and leave the rest unexplained. This sample lists around 230,000 clones; roughly 85% were detected once. Together, the top ten hold approximately 5.1% of the sample. Sequencing input: peripheral blood. The receptors originated from a middle-aged man with COVID-19, enrolled during active disease.

This clone was seen a handful of times. The chain is built from TRBV6-2 or TRBV6-3 and TRBJ1-1; 7 bases match TRBD1. The V gene end was trimmed by 0 bases and the J gene end by 4 bases; junction bases not matched to a gene: 5. Per the germline V gene, CDR1 is MNHEY and CDR2 is SVGEGT. The CDR3 covers 15 residues. CDR3 nucleotide sequence: TGTGCCAGCAGTTACTCCTCAGGGGGTGGCACTGAAGCTTTCTTT. Protein product: CASSYSSGGGTEAFF.

The rearrangement joins TRBV5-1 to TRBJ1-6, with D possibly matching TRBD1 (6 bases). The CDR3 is made up of 16 amino acids. V was shortened by 2 bases and J by 8 bases, with 17 bases between the two germline ends. Germline CDR1 and CDR2: SGHRS and YFSETQ. CDR3: CASSLLQGGADSPLHF. CDR3 in DNA: TGCGCCAGCAGCTTACTCCAAGGGGGGGCCGATTCACCCCTCCACTTT. The full variable domain, completed using reference TRBV5-1 and TRBJ1-6, is KAGVTQTPRYLIKTRGQQVTLSCSPISGHRSVSWYQQTPGQGLQFLFEYFSETQRNKGNFPGRFSGRQFSNSRSEMNVSTLELGDSALYLCASSLLQGGADSPLHFGNGTRLTVT.

J is TRBJ1-2 and V is TRBV7-2, with TRBD1 matching over 8 bases. Germline V gene data show CDR1 as SGHTA and CDR2 as FQGNSA. CDR3 length: 12 residues. V shed 5 bases, J shed 12 bases, and the junction held 8 bases outside the gene matches. CDR3 region: CASSVMDRENTF. The CDR3 region has the DNA TGTGCCAGCAGCGTGATGGACAGGGAGAACACCTTC.

This chain connects TRBV19 to TRBJ1-1, with 8 bases that match TRBD1. The germline gives CDR1 LNHDA, CDR2 SQIVND (reference sequence). The V gene end was trimmed by 6 bases and the J gene end by 8 bases; junction bases not matched to a gene: 5. CDR3 length: 12 residues. DNA for the CDR3: TGTGCCAGTAGGGACAGGGACCGCGAAGCTTTCTTT. Its translation: CASRDRDREAFF.

The CDR3 protein is CASSQDLGYSSYEQYF. CDR3 nucleotides: TGTGCCAGCAGCCAAGATTTGGGCTATTCCTCCTACGAGCAGTACTTC. This chain connects TRBV4-2 to TRBJ2-7, with D hard to call. V was pared by 0 bases and J by 0 bases, with 12 bases between. There are 16 residues in the CDR3. The V gene's germline CDR1 is LGHNA and CDR2 YNFKEQ.

The chain joins TRBV27 to TRBJ2-7; the D gene is possibly TRBD2 (5 bases). Germline V gene lookup returns CDR1 MNHEY and CDR2 SMNVEV (reference sequence). This CDR3 is built from 13 residues. V lost 6 bases and J 0 bases, leaving 9 bases between the germline ends. The CDR3 reads CASRDFHSYEQYF. The CDR3 bases are TGTGCCAGCAGGGACTTTCACTCCTACGAGCAGTACTTC.

This clone was seen only once. The V call is TRBV6-5, the J call TRBJ2-6; possible D gene TRBD1, 5 bases. V was trimmed by 5 bases and J by 4 bases, leaving 12 bases between them. Germline V gene data show CDR1 as MNHEY and CDR2 as SVGAGI. The CDR3 runs to 15 residues. The DNA for the CDR3 is TGTGCCAGCAGTCTTGGGGCACTGGGGGCCAACGTCCTGACTTTC. Its protein product is CASSLGALGANVLTF.

This clone was detected only once. J is TRBJ2-4 and V is TRBV7-6; TRBD1 agrees at 10 bases. This CDR3 has 16 amino acids. V dropped 3 bases and J dropped 8; count of bases not matched to a gene: 10. Per germline, CDR1 SGHVS and CDR2 FNYEAQ. The chain's CDR3 is CASSFPGQGYTDIQYF. The CDR3 nucleotides are TGTGCCAGCAGCTTCCCGGGACAGGGGTATACGGACATTCAGTACTTC. Complete variable domain (other parts from reference TRBV7-6 and TRBJ2-4): GAGVSQSPRYKVTKRGQDVALRCDPISGHVSLYWYRQALGQGPEFLTYFNYEAQQDKSGLPNDRFSAERPEGSISTLTIQRTEQRDSAMYRCASSFPGQGYTDIQYFGAGTRLSVL.

The rearrangement links TRBV19 to TRBJ2-4; 10 bases fit TRBD2. CDR3 length: 16 residues. The ends lost 4 bases at V and 4 bases at J; junction bases unmatched: 7. CDR1 is LNHDA, CDR2 SQIVND, per germline (reference sequence). The CDR3 sequence is CASSRIAGGGKNIQYF. CDR3 in DNA: TGTGCCAGTAGTAGAATAGCGGGGGGTGGGAAAAACATTCAGTACTTC.

This rearrangement joins TRBV19 to TRBJ1-1; possible D gene TRBD1, 6 bases. Deletions cut 9 bases from V and 4 bases from J, with 18 bases between. Germline lookup yields CDR1 LNHDA and CDR2 SQIVND (reference sequence). The CDR3 length is 14 residues. CDR3 bases: TGTGCCAGCGCCCTCCAGGGGCGGCGCACTGAAGCTTTCTTT. Its protein product is CASALQGRRTEAFF.

The CDR3 sequence: CAWSPLAGLTYEQYF. Here the CDR3 DNA reads TGTGCCTGGAGCCCACTAGCAGGGCTTACGTACGAGCAGTACTTC. This chain connects TRBV30 to TRBJ2-7; TRBD2 is a possible D gene (6 bases). There are 15 residues in the CDR3. Germline CDR1 reads GTSNPN; CDR2 reads SVGIG (reference sequence). The V end was cut by 3 bases, the J end by 4 bases, with 19 bases between.

The V call is TRBV9, the J call TRBJ2-2; D call uncertain. Between the trimmed V and J ends, which lost 5 bases and 4 bases, there was a span of 12 bases. This CDR3 has 14 amino acids. Per the germline V gene, CDR1 is SGDLS and CDR2 is YYNGEE. The CDR3 DNA reads as TGTGCCAGCAGATTGACGGAGTTCACCGGGGAGCTGTTTTTT. Protein sequence: CASRLTEFTGELFF.

This chain joins TRBV5-4 and TRBJ1-1; possibly TRBD1 for D (5 bases). Germline CDR1 reads SGHNT; CDR2 reads YYREEE (reference sequence). Trimming removed 0 bases from V and 12 bases from J, with 18 bases in between. This CDR3 is 14 amino acids long. The CDR3 bases are TGTGCCAGCAGCTTGGTACAGGATCTGGGGACTCCTTTCTTT. This encodes CASSLVQDLGTPFF.

The chain combines TRBV27 with TRBJ1-5; 7 positions agree with TRBD1. CDR3 length: 15 residues. Trimming took 10 bases from V and 3 from J; bases not matched to a gene: 12. In germline, CDR1 is MNHEY, CDR2 SMNVEV (reference sequence). The CDR3: CATRPTGTPNQPQHF. The CDR3 DNA reads TGTGCCACCAGACCGACAGGGACTCCCAATCAGCCCCAGCATTTT.

The chain uses TRBV3-1 (or the pseudogene TRBV3-2) and TRBJ2-2; D may be TRBD2 (6 bases). V lost 4 bases, J lost 0 bases, and 12 bases lay in between. CDR3 length: 16 amino acids. Germline CDR1 and CDR2: LGHDT and YNNKEL (reference sequence). DNA for the CDR3: TGTGCCAGCAGCCCGACGGAGGGTTCGAACACCGGGGAGCTGTTTTTT. As protein: CASSPTEGSNTGELFF.

The chain links TRBV30 to TRBJ1-6, with 8 nucleotides matching TRBD1. The V and J ends lost 4 bases and 5 bases, in that order; junction bases with no gene match: 7. CDR3 size: 15 residues. CDR1 GTSNPN and CDR2 SVGIG come from the germline V gene (reference sequence). The CDR3 sequence is CAWMKLDRDNSPLHF. CDR3 sequence (DNA): TGTGCCTGGATGAAATTGGACAGGGATAATTCACCCCTCCACTTT. Full variable domain (outside the CDR3, taken from reference TRBV30 and TRBJ1-6): SQTIHQWPATLVQPVGSPLSLECTVEGTSNPNLYWYRQAAGRGLQLLFYSVGIGQISSEVPQNLSASRPQDRQFILSSKKLLLSDSGFYLCAWMKLDRDNSPLHFGNGTRLTVT.

This clone was seen once. The chain employs TRBV4-1 and TRBJ1-3; 9 nucleotides match TRBD1. The V gene end was trimmed by 2 bases and the J gene end by 0 bases; junction bases not matched to a gene: 8. This CDR3 is built from 18 residues. The germline CDR1 and CDR2 sequences are MGHRA and YSYEKL. CDR3 in amino acids: CASSQPGQGRRSGNTIYF. The CDR3 coding sequence is TGCGCCAGCAGCCAACCGGGACAGGGAAGACGCTCTGGAAACACCATATATTTT.

As to this clone: Its ends do not fully match the called genes, so a read error is possible. J is TRBJ2-7 and V is TRBV7-2, with D possibly matching TRBD1 (6 bases). There are 14 residues in the CDR3. The V gene's germline CDR1 is SGHTA and CDR2 FQGNSA. The CDR3: CASSFQGSSNEQYF. Here the CDR3 DNA reads TGTGCCAGCAGCTTTCAGGGGTCCTCCAACGAGCAGTACTTC.

In this sample, this clone turned up once. The rearrangement links TRBV6-2 or TRBV6-3 to TRBJ1-1; no definite D call. Germline-derived CDR1 and CDR2 are MNHEY and SVGEGT. The CDR3 extends over 14 amino acids. V lost 3 bases to trimming and J lost 4 bases, with 12 bases between them. The CDR3 bases are TGTGCCAGCAGTTATTCGAAGCGGGGCACTGAAGCTTTCTTT. It translates to CASSYSKRGTEAFF.

J is TRBJ1-2 and V is TRBV6-5; D gene ambiguous. This CDR3 is built from 14 residues. Trimming cost V 7 bases and J 4 bases, with 16 bases left between them. The V gene's germline CDR1 is MNHEY and CDR2 SVGAGI. This CDR3 is CASTWRGSTYGYTF. In nucleotides, the CDR3 is TGTGCCAGCACCTGGAGAGGGAGTACCTATGGCTACACCTTC.

The CDR3 protein is CASSLIADRGVVMTGELFF. The CDR3, as DNA: TGTGCCAGCAGCCTCATCGCCGACAGGGGGGTAGTAATGACCGGGGAGCTGTTTTTT. The chain is built from TRBV11-2 and TRBJ2-2, with 9 bases that match TRBD1. This CDR3 has 19 residues. V shed 5 bases, J shed 5 bases, and the junction held 18 bases outside the gene matches. Per the germline V gene, CDR1 is SGHAT and CDR2 is FQNNGV.

V is TRBV2 and J is TRBJ2-7; 8 bases agree with TRBD1. CDR1 SNHLY and CDR2 FYNNEI come from the germline V gene. The CDR3 consists of 14 residues. The V gene end was trimmed by 4 bases and the J gene end by 9 bases; junction bases not matched to a gene: 11. This CDR3 is CASSAGGQGARQYF. Here the CDR3 DNA reads TGTGCCAGCAGTGCTGGGGGTCAGGGGGCAAGGCAGTACTTC.

The CDR3 DNA reads as TGCAGCGCCCTTCGCCAGGGGTTCGATGGCTACACCTTC. Its protein product is CSALRQGFDGYTF. The rearrangement joins TRBV29-1 to TRBJ1-2; the D gene is possibly TRBD1 (6 bases). CDR3 size: 13 residues. Germline V gene sequence: CDR1 SQVTM, CDR2 ANQGSEA. The V and J ends lost 7 bases and 6 bases respectively, with 18 bases between them.

The CDR3 DNA reads as TGTGCCAGTAGTATCCTCGGGGGGGTCGGTAGCAATCAGCCCCAGCATTTT. As protein: CASSILGGVGSNQPQHF. The chain recombines TRBV19 with TRBJ1-5, with a possible D match to TRBD1 (5 bases). The germline V gene encodes CDR1 LNHDA and CDR2 SQIVND (reference sequence). V was pared by 3 bases and J by 0 bases, with 15 bases between. CDR3 size: 17 residues. The whole variable domain, filled in from reference TRBV19 and TRBJ1-5, reads DGGITQSPKYLFRKEGQNVTLSCEQNLNHDAMYWYRQDPGQGLRLIYYSQIVNDFQKGDIAEGYSVSREKKESFPLTVTSAQKNPTAFYLCASSILGGVGSNQPQHFGDGTRLSIL.

The V call is TRBV25-1, the J call TRBJ1-2; possible D gene TRBD1, 6 bases. Germline V lookup: CDR1 MGHDK, CDR2 SYGVNS. The CDR3 is 12 amino acids. V lost 5 bases, J lost 2 bases, and 6 bases lay in between. The CDR3: CASSQGNYGYTF. The CDR3 coding sequence is TGTGCCAGCAGTCAGGGGAACTATGGCTACACCTTC.

This clone has a count of ten or more. This rearrangement joins TRBV7-8 to TRBJ2-1; D not resolved. CDR1 and CDR2 (germline): SGHVS, FQNEAQ. This CDR3 has 12 amino acids. V was pared by 1 base and J by 8 bases, with 6 bases between. The DNA for the CDR3 is TGTGCCAGCAGCTTAGATTATTATGAGCAGTTCTTC. This encodes CASSLDYYEQFF.

This rearrangement joins TRBV29-1 to TRBJ1-2; 9 nucleotides agree with TRBD1. This CDR3 contains 11 residues. Germline V gene lookup returns CDR1 SQVTM and CDR2 ANQGSEA. The junction had 5 bases not matched to a gene; V was cut back by 7 bases and J by 8 bases. CDR3 in DNA: TGCAGCGGGGGACAGGGCGGGGGCTACACCTTC. This codes for CSGGQGGGYTF.

The J gene is TRBJ1-1, the V gene TRBV11-2; 7 nucleotides line up with TRBD1. This CDR3 has 15 amino acids. V lost 4 bases to trimming and J lost 0 bases; unmatched junction nucleotides: 5. Germline assignment: CDR1 SGHAT and CDR2 FQNNGV. The CDR3, as DNA: TGTGCCAGCAGCTCAAGACAGGGCTTGAACACTGAAGCTTTCTTT. This sequence encodes CASSSRQGLNTEAFF.